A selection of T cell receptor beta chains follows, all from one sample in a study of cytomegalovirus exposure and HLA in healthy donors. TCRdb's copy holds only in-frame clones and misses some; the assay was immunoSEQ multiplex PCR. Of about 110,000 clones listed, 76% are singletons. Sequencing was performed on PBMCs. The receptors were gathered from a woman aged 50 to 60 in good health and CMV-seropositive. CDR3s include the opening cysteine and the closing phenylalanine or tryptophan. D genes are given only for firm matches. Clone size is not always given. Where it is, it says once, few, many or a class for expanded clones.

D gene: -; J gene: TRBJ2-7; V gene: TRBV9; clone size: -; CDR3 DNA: TGTGCCAGCAGCCTCCAAGGAGGGCAATCCGAGCAGTACTTC; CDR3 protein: CASSLQGGQSEQYF
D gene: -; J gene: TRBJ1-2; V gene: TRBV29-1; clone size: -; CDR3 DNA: TGCAGCGTTGAAGATCGGGGGGCGGGGGGTTCTAACTATGGCTACACCTTC; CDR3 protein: CSVEDRGAGGSNYGYTF
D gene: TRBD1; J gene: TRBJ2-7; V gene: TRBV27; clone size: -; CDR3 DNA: TGTGCCAGCAGTCCCTGGGACAGAGTCCACGAGCAGTACTTC; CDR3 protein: CASSPWDRVHEQYF
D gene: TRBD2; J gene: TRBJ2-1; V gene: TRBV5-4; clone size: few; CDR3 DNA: TGTGCCAGCAGCTTGATCCTAGCGGGAGTGGGTGAGCAGTTCTTC; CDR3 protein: CASSLILAGVGEQFF
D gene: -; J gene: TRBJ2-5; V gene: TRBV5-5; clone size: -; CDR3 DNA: TGTGCCAGCAGCTTGGGGCCTCCGGAGACCCAGTACTTC; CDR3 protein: CASSLGPPETQYF
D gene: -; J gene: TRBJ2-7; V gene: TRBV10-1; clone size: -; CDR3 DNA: TGCGCCAGCAGTGAGTACCGGGACACCACCTACGAGCAGTACTTC; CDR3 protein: CASSEYRDTTYEQYF
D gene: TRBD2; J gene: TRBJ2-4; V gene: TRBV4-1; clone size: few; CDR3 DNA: TGCGCCAGCAGTCTAGGGCCCAGCGGGGACATTCAGTACTTC; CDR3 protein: CASSLGPSGDIQYF
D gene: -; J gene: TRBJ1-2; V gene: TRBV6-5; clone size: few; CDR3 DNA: TGTGCCAGCAGTTACGGGCAGGGAGGCGGCTACACCTTC; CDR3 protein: CASSYGQGGGYTF
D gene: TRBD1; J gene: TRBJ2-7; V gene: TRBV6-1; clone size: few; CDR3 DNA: TGTGCCAGCAGTGAAGCGCTACAGGGGTCCTCCTACGAGCAGTACTTC; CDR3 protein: CASSEALQGSSYEQYF
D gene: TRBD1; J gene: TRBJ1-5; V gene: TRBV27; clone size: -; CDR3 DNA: TGTGCCAGCAGACCACAGGGGAATAGCAATCAGCCCCAGCATTTT; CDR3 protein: CASRPQGNSNQPQHF
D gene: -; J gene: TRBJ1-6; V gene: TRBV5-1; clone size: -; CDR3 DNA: TGCGCCAGCAGCTTGTACGGACAGAATAATTCACCCCTCCACTTT; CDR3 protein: CASSLYGQNNSPLHF
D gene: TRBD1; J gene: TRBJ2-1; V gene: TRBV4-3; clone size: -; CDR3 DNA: TGCGCCAGCAGCCAAGGCCCACCGGGACAGGGATTTATTGAGCAGTTCTTC; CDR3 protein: CASSQGPPGQGFIEQFF
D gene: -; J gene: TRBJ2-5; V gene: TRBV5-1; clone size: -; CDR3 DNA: TGCGCCAGCAGCCGGTCTCGCGGATGGCAAGAGACCCAGTACTTC; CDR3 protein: CASSRSRGWQETQYF
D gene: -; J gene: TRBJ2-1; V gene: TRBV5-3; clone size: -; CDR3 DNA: TGTGCCAGAAGCTTGTGCTCCGGGAATACCTACAATGAGCAGTTCTTC; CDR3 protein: CARSLCSGNTYNEQFF
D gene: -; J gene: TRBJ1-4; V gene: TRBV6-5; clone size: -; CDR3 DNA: TGTGCCAGCAGTAAATCACAGGGATTTAATGAAAAACTGTTTTTT; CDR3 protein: CASSKSQGFNEKLFF
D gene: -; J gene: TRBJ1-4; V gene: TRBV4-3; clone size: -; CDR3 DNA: TGCGCCAGCAGCCAAGCCCCCCAGGGTACGACTAATGAAAAACTGTTTTTT; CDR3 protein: CASSQAPQGTTNEKLFF
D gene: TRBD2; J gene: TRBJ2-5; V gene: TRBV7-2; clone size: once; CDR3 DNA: TGTGCCAGCAGCCGGGGACTAGCTCAAGAGACCCAGTACTTC; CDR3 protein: CASSRGLAQETQYF
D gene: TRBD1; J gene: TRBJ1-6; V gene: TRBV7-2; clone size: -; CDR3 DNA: TGTGCCAGCAGCCTTTACGGGGGACAGGGCGATTCACCCCTCCACTTT; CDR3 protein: CASSLYGGQGDSPLHF